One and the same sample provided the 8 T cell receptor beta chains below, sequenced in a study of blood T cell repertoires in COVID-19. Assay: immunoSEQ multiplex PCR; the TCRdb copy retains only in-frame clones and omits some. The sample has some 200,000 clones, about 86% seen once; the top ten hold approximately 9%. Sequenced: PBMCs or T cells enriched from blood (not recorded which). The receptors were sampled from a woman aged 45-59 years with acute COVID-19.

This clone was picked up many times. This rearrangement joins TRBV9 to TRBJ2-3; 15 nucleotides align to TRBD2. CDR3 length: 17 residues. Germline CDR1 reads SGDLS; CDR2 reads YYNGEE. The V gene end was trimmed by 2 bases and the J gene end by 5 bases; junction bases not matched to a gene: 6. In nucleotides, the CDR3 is TGTGCCAGCAGCGTCGGGACTAGCGGGGGGCCCCAAGATACGCAGTATTTT. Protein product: CASSVGTSGGPQDTQYF.

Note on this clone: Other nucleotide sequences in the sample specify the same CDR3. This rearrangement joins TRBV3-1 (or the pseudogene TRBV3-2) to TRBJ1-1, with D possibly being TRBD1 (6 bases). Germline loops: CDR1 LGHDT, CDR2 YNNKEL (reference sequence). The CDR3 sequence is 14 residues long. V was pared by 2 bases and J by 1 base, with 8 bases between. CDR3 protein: CASSQPQGNTEAFF. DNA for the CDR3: TGTGCCAGCAGCCAACCACAGGGGAACACTGAAGCTTTCTTT.

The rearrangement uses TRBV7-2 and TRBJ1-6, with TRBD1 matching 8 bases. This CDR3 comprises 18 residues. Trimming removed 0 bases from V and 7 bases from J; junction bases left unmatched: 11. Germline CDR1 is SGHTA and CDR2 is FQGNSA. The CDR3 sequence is CASSLAKALQGVNSPLHF. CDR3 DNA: TGTGCCAGCAGCTTAGCGAAAGCATTACAGGGGGTAAATTCACCCCTCCACTTT. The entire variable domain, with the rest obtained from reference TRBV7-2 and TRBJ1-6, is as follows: GAGVSQSPSNKVTEKGKDVELRCDPISGHTALYWYRQSLGQGLEFLIYFQGNSAPDKSGLPSDRFSAERTGGSVSTLTIQRTQQEDSAVYLCASSLAKALQGVNSPLHFGNGTRLTVT.

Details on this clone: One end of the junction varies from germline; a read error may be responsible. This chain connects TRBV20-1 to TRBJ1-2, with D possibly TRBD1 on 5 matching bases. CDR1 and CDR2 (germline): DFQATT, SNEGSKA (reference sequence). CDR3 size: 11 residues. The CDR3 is CSAGRKQDPPF. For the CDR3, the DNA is TGCAGTGCAGGTCGAAAACAGGACCCCCCCTTC.

The CDR3 DNA reads TGTGCCAGCAGCTATATGACAGGGGGCCCCAGTGGGGCCAACGTCCTGACTTTC. Translation: CASSYMTGGPSGANVLTF. The rearrangement uses TRBV11-2 and TRBJ2-6, with TRBD1 matching over 10 bases. Trimming took 4 bases from V and 3 from J; bases not matched to a gene: 9. The germline V gene has CDR1 SGHAT and CDR2 FQNNGV. The CDR3 totals 18 residues.

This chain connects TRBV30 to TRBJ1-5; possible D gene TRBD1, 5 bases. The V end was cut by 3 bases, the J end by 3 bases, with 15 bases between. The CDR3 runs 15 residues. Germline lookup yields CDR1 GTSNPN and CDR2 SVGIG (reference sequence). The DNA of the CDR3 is TGTGCCTGGAGCGGGGGGAATGGGCTCAATCAGCCCCAGCATTTT. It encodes CAWSGGNGLNQPQHF.

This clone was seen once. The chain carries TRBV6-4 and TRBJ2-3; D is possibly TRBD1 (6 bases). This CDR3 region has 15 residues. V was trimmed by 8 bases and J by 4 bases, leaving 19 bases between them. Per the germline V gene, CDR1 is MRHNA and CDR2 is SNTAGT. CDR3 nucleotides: TGTGCCAGCTCCTTCCTACTAGAGGGGGCAGATACGCAGTATTTT. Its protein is CASSFLLEGADTQYF.

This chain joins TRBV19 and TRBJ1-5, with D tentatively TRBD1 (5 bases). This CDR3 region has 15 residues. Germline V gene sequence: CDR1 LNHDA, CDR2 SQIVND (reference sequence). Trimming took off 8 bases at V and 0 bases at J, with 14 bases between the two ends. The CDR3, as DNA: TGTGCCAGTCTTCAGGACAACAATAGCAATCAGCCCCAGCATTTT. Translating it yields CASLQDNNSNQPQHF.